This T cell receptor (beta chain) was observed in a study of brain T cells in children with intractable seizures. After removal of 3 bases from V and 4 bases from J, the junction contained 16 bases not matched to a gene. The germline CDR1 and CDR2 sequences are LGHNA and YNFKEQ. The CDR3 length is 19 residues. Only cases whose brain tissue showed the highest T cell transcript signatures were sequenced. Patients received at least one anti-epileptic drug before surgery. TCRdb's copy holds only in-frame clones and misses some; the assay was immunoSEQ multiplex PCR. The sample includes roughly 80,000 clones, around 93% of them seen just once.

The clonotype was recovered from a boy under three years old with tuberous sclerosis and intractable seizures. The chain is built from TRBV4-2 and TRBJ1-1, with 11 bases fitting TRBD1. This specimen was peripheral blood, taken at surgery. The CDR3 DNA reads as TGTGCCAGCAGCCAGCCGGGACAGGGGGACTGGGTTTTAGGCACTGAAGCTTTCTTT. It yields the protein CASSQPGQGDWVLGTEAFF.